This entry lists 12 T cell receptor beta chains sequenced from one sample in a study of OX40 agonist ivuxolimab in advanced cancers. The table came from immunoSEQ multiplex PCR; TCRdb's copy has only in-frame clones and leaves some out. The sample records fewer than 100,000 clones, more than 70% being singletons. This sample comprised CD4+ or CD8+ T cells sorted from blood, obtained in a trial of the OX40 agonist ivuxolimab. The receptors shown here come from an adult with an advanced solid tumor such as melanoma, head and neck, liver or kidney cancer.

V and J are TRBV2 and TRBJ2-3; D is unresolved. Germline CDR1 reads SNHLY; CDR2 reads FYNNEI. The CDR3 extends over 11 amino acids. V was cut by 4 bases and J by 8 bases, with 7 bases left in between. CDR3 bases: TGTGCCAGCAGTGCGAGTAGTACGCAGTATTTT. The encoded protein is CASSASSTQYF.

V gene TRBV7-9 combines with J gene TRBJ2-4; TRBD1 matches at 8 bases. The ends lost 3 bases at V and 8 bases at J; junction bases unmatched: 3. The CDR3 totals 13 residues. Germline loops: CDR1 SEHNR, CDR2 FQNEAQ (reference sequence). CDR3 sequence: CASSLTGVHIQYF. As DNA, the CDR3 is TGTGCCAGCAGCTTGACAGGGGTTCACATTCAGTACTTC.

The CDR3 loop is CASSKRLARNEQFF. The CDR3 DNA reads TGTGCCAGCAGTAAGAGGCTAGCGCGGAATGAGCAGTTCTTC. This chain joins TRBV6-5 and TRBJ2-1, with a tentative D call TRBD2 (6 bases). V lost 5 bases and J 7 bases, leaving 15 bases between the germline ends. The length of the CDR3 is 14 residues. CDR1 is MNHEY, CDR2 SVGAGI, per germline.

The chain is built from TRBV20-1 and TRBJ1-2; D possibly corresponds to TRBD1 (5 bases). V dropped 6 bases and J dropped 10 bases, with 12 bases sitting between them. The CDR3 has 10 residues. Per germline, CDR1 DFQATT and CDR2 SNEGSKA (reference sequence). The CDR3 protein is CSAGRVDYTF. CDR3 coding DNA: TGCAGTGCCGGCAGGGTTGACTACACCTTC.

This chain connects TRBV5-1 to TRBJ2-1; 9 bases fit TRBD2. Germline CDR1 and CDR2: SGHRS and YFSETQ. J was trimmed by 0 bases and V by 4 bases; bases with no gene match: 5. The CDR3 is 16 amino acids. As DNA, the CDR3 is TGCGCCAGCAGCACGTATAGCGGGAGCTCCTACAATGAGCAGTTCTTC. Its translation: CASSTYSGSSYNEQFF.

In DNA, the CDR3 is TGTGCCAGTTCATTAAGGGGGACTCAAAAAGTGGGACTCACCTACAATGAGCAGTTCTTC. This codes for CASSLRGTQKVGLTYNEQFF. This rearrangement joins TRBV19 to TRBJ2-1; D is perhaps TRBD1 or TRBD2 (6 bases each). Germline CDR1 reads LNHDA; CDR2 reads SQIVND (reference sequence). This CDR3 is 20 amino acids long. Trimming removed 8 bases from V and 2 bases from J, with 31 bases in between.

The J gene is TRBJ1-1, the V gene TRBV19; TRBD1 might be the D (6 bases). From germline, CDR1 is LNHDA and CDR2 SQIVND (reference sequence). The CDR3 spans 14 residues. The V end lost 5 bases, the J end lost 5 bases, and 15 bases lay between the germline ends. The CDR3 region is CASSRSGGLTEAFF. CDR3 bases: TGTGCCAGTAGTCGGTCGGGGGGGCTGACTGAAGCTTTCTTT. Together with reference TRBV19 and TRBJ1-1, the CDR3 gives the full variable domain: DGGITQSPKYLFRKEGQNVTLSCEQNLNHDAMYWYRQDPGQGLRLIYYSQIVNDFQKGDIAEGYSVSREKKESFPLTVTSAQKNPTAFYLCASSRSGGLTEAFFGQGTRLTVV.

This chain links TRBV7-8 with TRBJ2-1, with D unresolved. The CDR3 totals 13 residues. The V end lost 3 bases, the J end lost 9 bases, and 12 bases lay between the germline ends. From germline, CDR1 is SGHVS and CDR2 FQNEAQ. CDR3 in DNA: TGTGCCAGCAGCTTTGATGGCTATGCTGAGCAGTTCTTC. This codes for CASSFDGYAEQFF.

CDR3 sequence (DNA): TGCGCCAGCAGCTTGATTTCCCCCACTGAAGCTTTCTTT. Its protein is CASSLISPTEAFF. The chain links TRBV5-1 to TRBJ1-1; the D is unclear. The V gene's germline CDR1 is SGHRS and CDR2 YFSETQ. The CDR3 consists of 13 residues. V was pared by 1 base and J by 4 bases, with 8 bases between.

This clone was found once. This rearrangement joins TRBV12-5 to TRBJ2-1; TRBD1 might be the D (6 bases). CDR1 and CDR2 from the germline V gene are LGHNT and FRNRAP. The CDR3 is 14 amino acids. V lost 4 bases, J lost 2 bases, and 9 bases lay in between. CDR3 protein: CASGSGQAYNEQFF. As DNA, the CDR3 is TGTGCTAGTGGTTCGGGACAAGCCTACAATGAGCAGTTCTTC.

The chain is built from TRBV5-4 and TRBJ1-2, with no clear D. Germline CDR1 SGHNT, CDR2 YYREEE (reference sequence). The CDR3 has 15 amino acids. V gave up 5 bases and J gave up 1 base, with 15 bases separating them. The CDR3: CASSLARTFNYGYTF. Here the CDR3 DNA reads TGTGCCAGCAGTCTCGCCAGGACCTTTAACTATGGCTACACCTTC. The variable domain in full, completed from reference TRBV5-4 and TRBJ1-2, reads ETGVTQSPTHLIKTRGQQVTLRCSSQSGHNTVSWYQQALGQGPQFIFQYYREEENGRGNFPPRFSGLQFPNYSSELNVNALELDDSALYLCASSLARTFNYGYTFGSGTRLTVV.

The chain combines TRBV5-1 with TRBJ1-2; TRBD1 is a possible D gene (5 bases). CDR1 and CDR2 (germline): SGHRS, YFSETQ. The CDR3 consists of 14 residues. Trimming cost V 0 bases and J 4 bases, with 10 bases left between them. The CDR3 DNA is TGCGCCAGCAGCTTGGCGGGGGTTAGCTATGGCTACACCTTC. This gives the protein CASSLAGVSYGYTF.